This entry concerns a single T cell receptor beta chain. Its specificity is not known. This entry is derived from a study of cytomegalovirus exposure and HLA in healthy donors. In the PCR, 60 Vbeta and 13 Jbeta primers were used. The data were produced by immunoSEQ multiplex PCR, yet TCRdb's version contains in-frame clones alone and is incomplete. Of some 180,000 clones listed, 77% are singletons. Study conclusions and caveats: No immune exposure information besides CMV serostatus was available.

The V gene's germline CDR1 is LNHNV and CDR2 YYDKDF (reference sequence). The J segment lost 6 bases and the V segment lost 2 bases, leaving 7 bases of the junction unmatched. This CDR3 is 15 amino acids long. The TCR was taken from a man younger than 35 in good health and CMV-seronegative. The rearrangement joins TRBV15 to TRBJ2-7; 10 bases align to TRBD1. Source material: PBMCs. The CDR3 DNA reads as TGTGCCACCAGCAGATACCGGGACAGGGGAGGCGAGCAGTACTTC. Translating it yields CATSRYRDRGGEQYF.